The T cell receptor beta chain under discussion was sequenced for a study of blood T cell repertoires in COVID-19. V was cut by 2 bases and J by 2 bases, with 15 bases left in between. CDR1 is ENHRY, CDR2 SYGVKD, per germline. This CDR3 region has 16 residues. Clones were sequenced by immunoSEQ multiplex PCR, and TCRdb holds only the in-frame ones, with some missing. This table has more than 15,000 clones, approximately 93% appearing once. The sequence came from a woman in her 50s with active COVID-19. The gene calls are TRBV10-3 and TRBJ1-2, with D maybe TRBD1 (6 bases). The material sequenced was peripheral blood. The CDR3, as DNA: TGTGCCATCAGTGAGCCCGGACAGAAGAAAAACTATGGCTACACCTTC. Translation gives CAISEPGQKKNYGYTF.